The clone carrying this T cell receptor beta chain was seen more than once but under ten times. A single base separates this from a much larger clone, so it may be a read error. This record comes from a study of glioma-infiltrating T cells. TCR alpha and beta CDR3 regions were amplified from RNA using iRepertoire nested multiplex PCR. TCRdb analysed the multiplex PCR reads with MiXCR anew, one entry per CDR3 protein. The profile shows approximately 110,000 distinct CDR3 sequences, around 23% of them singletons. The ends were cut back, 3 bases at V and 3 bases at J, with 9 bases in the middle. Per germline, CDR1 MNHEY and CDR2 SMNVEV (reference sequence). This CDR3 is built from 13 residues.

Sequencing was done on a sample of glioma tissue, nonneoplastic brain tissue, or PBMCs (not recorded which). The J gene is TRBJ2-7, the V gene TRBV27; D is ambiguous. The receptor's source is a human donor with low-grade glioma or glioblastoma, undergoing nonglioma brain surgery, or in good health (not recorded which). Written as DNA, the CDR3 is TGTGCCAGCAGTTTTAGGCCTCTCTACGAGCAGTACTTC. Translation: CASSFRPLYEQYF.